The present entry profiles one T cell receptor beta chain with its context. This CDR3 is built from 16 residues. V was clipped by 2 bases and J by 6 bases; unmatched bases: 5. Germline values: CDR1 MDHEN, CDR2 SYDVKM. Splitting of each subset's genomic DNA was done evenly across several immunoSEQ plates. As originally analysed: ImmunoSEQ gave junction-only sequences without quality scores, so filtering differed. The repertoire was sequenced with immunoSEQ multiplex PCR; TCRdb's copy has only in-frame clones and lacks some. The V and J calls and clone size are taken from that table; D and trimming were inferred from the DNA. Counted here are about 2,100,000 clones, around 93% occurring once; the ten biggest clones make up 1.5% to 2%. It was CD45RO-negative cells, positively selected for CCR7, that made up naive CD8 cells, with terminally differentiated effector memory CD45RA+ cells excluded. All of the donors resided in Nashville, Tennessee, and each was a Caucasian adult.

The data are from a study of shared clonotypes between healthy human individuals. Study-level information: The people who gave samples were a couple of women and three men aged 18 to 49.

This clonotype originated in a man between 18 and 29 years old in good health. Some clones in this sample may be carry-over from other donors' samples. The sequenced sample was naive CD8+ T cells from PBMCs. V gene TRBV28 combines with J gene TRBJ2-1, with TRBD2 identical over 12 bases. CDR3 DNA: TGTGCCAGCAGTTTACGACTAGCGGGAGTATCCAATGAGCAGTTCTTC. Translated: CASSLRLAGVSNEQFF.